The sequence of this TCR beta chain was determined in a study of blood T cell repertoires in COVID-19. TCRdb keeps only in-frame clones here, not all; method: immunoSEQ multiplex PCR. Of some 120,000 clones detected, roughly 86% appear once; the ten largest clones hold more than 3.5%. This CDR3 is 14 amino acids long. The V gene lost 2 bases and the J gene lost 6 bases, with 11 bases spanning the gap. Looked up from germline, CDR1 is SGHTA and CDR2 is FQGNSA. The sample was peripheral blood. The gene calls are TRBV7-2 and TRBJ2-1; perhaps TRBD2 as D (5 bases). This clonotype originated in a woman aged 60-75 years with acute or convalescent COVID-19. In DNA form, the CDR3 reads TGTGCCAGCAGCTTATTTTCCAGCGGCAATGAGCAGTTCTTC. It specifies CASSLFSSGNEQFF.